One T cell receptor (beta chain) is described in this entry. Its antigen is unidentified. These data belong to a study of CD8 T cell repertoires and HIV-1 epitope variants. Study background: Each of Twenty-five Gag and Nef epitope peptides stimulated a separate culture. Tested: three Gag epitope families, Nef HW9 and YT9. Cultures ran around nine days, with IL-2, IL-7 and IL-15 added on days 3 and 7.

Measured with immunoSEQ multiplex PCR; TCRdb has only the in-frame clones, and not every one. Of approximately 5,300 clones detected, 50% to 70% appear once; the ten largest clones hold roughly 45%. CDR3 size: 12 residues. Per the germline V gene, CDR1 is MNHEY and CDR2 is SVGAGI. V shed 5 bases and J 6 bases; nucleotides not matched to a gene: 4. The V gene is TRBV6-5, the J gene TRBJ2-7, with 7 bases identical to TRBD2. The sample comprised cultured CD8+ T cells derived from PBMCs. This clonotype was sampled from a male donor with HIV. The DNA of the CDR3 is TGTGCCAGCAGTGCGGGGACTATCGAGCAGTACTTC. It translates to CASSAGTIEQYF.